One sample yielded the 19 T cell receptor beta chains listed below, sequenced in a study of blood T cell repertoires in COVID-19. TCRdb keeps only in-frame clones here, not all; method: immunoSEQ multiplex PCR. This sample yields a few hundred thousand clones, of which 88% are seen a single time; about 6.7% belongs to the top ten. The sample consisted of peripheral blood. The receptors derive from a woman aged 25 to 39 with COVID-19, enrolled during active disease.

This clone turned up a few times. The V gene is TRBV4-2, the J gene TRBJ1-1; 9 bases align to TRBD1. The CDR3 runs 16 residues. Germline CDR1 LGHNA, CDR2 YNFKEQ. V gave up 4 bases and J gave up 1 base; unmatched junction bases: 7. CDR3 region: CASSRGQGNANTEAFF. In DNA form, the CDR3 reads TGTGCCAGCAGCCGTGGACAGGGGAATGCGAACACTGAAGCTTTCTTT.

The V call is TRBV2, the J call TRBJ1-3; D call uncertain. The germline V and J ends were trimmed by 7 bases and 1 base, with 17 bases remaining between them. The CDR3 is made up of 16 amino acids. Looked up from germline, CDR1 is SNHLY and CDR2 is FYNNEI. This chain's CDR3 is CASNNREGSSGNTIYF. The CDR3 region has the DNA TGTGCCAGCAACAATCGAGAGGGAAGTTCTGGAAACACCATATATTTT.

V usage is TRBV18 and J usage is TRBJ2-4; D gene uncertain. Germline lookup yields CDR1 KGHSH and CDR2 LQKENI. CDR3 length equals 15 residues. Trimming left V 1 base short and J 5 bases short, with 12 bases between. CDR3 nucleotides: TGTGCCAGCTCACCACGTTCTGCAGGCCAAAACATTCAGTACTTC. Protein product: CASSPRSAGQNIQYF.

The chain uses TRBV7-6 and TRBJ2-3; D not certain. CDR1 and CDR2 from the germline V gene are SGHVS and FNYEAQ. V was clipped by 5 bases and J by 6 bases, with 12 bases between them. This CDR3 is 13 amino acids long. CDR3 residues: CASSRNERDTQYF. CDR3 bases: TGTGCCAGCAGCCGGAACGAGAGGGATACGCAGTATTTT.

For the CDR3, the DNA is TGCGCCAGCAGTGAGTCCAGGGTTCCTAGCACAGATACGCAGTATTTT. This codes for CASSESRVPSTDTQYF. V usage is TRBV10-1 and J usage is TRBJ2-3; tentative D call: TRBD1 (5 bases). The V and J ends lost 0 bases and 0 bases respectively, with 10 bases between them. Germline V gene data show CDR1 as WNHNN and CDR2 as SYGVQD (reference sequence). This CDR3 is 16 amino acids long.

The CDR3 DNA reads TGTGCCAGCGGGGGCAACACCGGGGAGCTGTTTTTT. Translating gives CASGGNTGELFF. The gene calls are TRBV12-3 or TRBV12-4 and TRBJ2-2; the D gene is possibly TRBD1 (6 bases). This CDR3 has 12 residues. Trimming shortened V by 8 bases and J by 2 bases, and 6 bases separated the two germline ends.

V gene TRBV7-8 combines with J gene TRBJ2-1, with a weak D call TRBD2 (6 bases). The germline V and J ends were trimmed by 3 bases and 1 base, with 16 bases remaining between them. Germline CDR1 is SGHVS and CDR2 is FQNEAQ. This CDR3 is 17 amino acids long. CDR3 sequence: CASSFTGDGKSYNEQFF. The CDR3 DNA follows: TGTGCCAGCAGCTTTACGGGAGACGGGAAATCCTACAATGAGCAGTTCTTC.

CDR3 protein: CASDPKWWTGYQPQHF. The CDR3 DNA follows: TGTGCCAGCGATCCTAAGTGGTGGACAGGGTATCAGCCCCAGCATTTT. The V and J genes are TRBV28 and TRBJ1-5; TRBD1 aligns across 8 bases. Germline V gene data show CDR1 as MDHEN and CDR2 as SYDVKM. This CDR3 comprises 16 residues. V trimming: 8 bases; J trimming: 5 bases; junction bases outside the gene matches: 14.

Here the CDR3 reads CASRNRDTTDTQYF. The DNA of the CDR3 is TGTGCCAGTAGGAACAGGGATACGACAGATACGCAGTATTTT. This chain joins TRBV19 and TRBJ2-3; a possible D gene is TRBD1 (6 bases). CDR1 is LNHDA, CDR2 SQIVND, per germline (reference sequence). The CDR3 length is 14 residues. With 6 bases removed from V and 3 bases from J, the gap between germline ends came to 13 bases.

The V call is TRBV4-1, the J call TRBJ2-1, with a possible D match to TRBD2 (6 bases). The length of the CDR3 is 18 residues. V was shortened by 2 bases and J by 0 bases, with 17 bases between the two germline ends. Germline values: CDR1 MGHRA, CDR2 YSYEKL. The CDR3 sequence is CASSQTGGPTSSYNEQFF. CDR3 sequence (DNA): TGCGCCAGCAGCCAAACCGGGGGTCCTACTAGCTCCTACAATGAGCAGTTCTTC.

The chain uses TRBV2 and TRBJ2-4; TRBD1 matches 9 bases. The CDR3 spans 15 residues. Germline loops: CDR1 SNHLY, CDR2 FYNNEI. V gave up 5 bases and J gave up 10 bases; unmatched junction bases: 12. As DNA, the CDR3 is TGTGCCAGCAGTCCCCCCGGGACAGGGTCGGGGATTCAGTACTTC. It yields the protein CASSPPGTGSGIQYF.

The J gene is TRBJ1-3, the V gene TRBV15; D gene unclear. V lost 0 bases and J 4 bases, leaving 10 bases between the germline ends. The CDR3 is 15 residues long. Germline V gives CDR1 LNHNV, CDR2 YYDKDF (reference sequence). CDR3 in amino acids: CATSRDYGGGNTIYF. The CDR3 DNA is TGTGCCACCAGCAGAGACTACGGCGGCGGAAACACCATATATTTT.

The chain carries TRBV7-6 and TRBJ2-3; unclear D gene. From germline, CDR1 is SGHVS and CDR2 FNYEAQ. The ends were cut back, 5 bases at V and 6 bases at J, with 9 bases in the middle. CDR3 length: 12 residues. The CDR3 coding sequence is TGTGCCAGCAGCCATCCCGGGGATACGCAGTATTTT. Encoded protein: CASSHPGDTQYF. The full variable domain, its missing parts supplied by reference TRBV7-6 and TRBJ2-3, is GAGVSQSPRYKVTKRGQDVALRCDPISGHVSLYWYRQALGQGPEFLTYFNYEAQQDKSGLPNDRFSAERPEGSISTLTIQRTEQRDSAMYRCASSHPGDTQYFGPGTRLTVL.

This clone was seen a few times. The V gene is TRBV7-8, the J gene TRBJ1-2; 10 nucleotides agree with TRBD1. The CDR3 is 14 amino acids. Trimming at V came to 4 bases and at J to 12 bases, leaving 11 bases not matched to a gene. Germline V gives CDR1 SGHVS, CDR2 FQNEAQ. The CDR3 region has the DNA TGTGCCAGCAGCTCCCGTAGACAGGGGGCGATCGACACCTTC. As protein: CASSSRRQGAIDTF.

CDR3 in amino acids: CASSQDRRGESTEAFF. In DNA, the CDR3 is TGCGCCAGCAGCCAAGATCGGCGGGGCGAGAGCACTGAAGCTTTCTTT. This chain joins TRBV4-3 and TRBJ1-1, with a weak D call TRBD1 (5 bases). In germline, CDR1 is LGHNA, CDR2 YSLEER. The CDR3 contains 16 residues. Trimming shortened V by 0 bases and J by 4 bases, and 15 bases separated the two germline ends.

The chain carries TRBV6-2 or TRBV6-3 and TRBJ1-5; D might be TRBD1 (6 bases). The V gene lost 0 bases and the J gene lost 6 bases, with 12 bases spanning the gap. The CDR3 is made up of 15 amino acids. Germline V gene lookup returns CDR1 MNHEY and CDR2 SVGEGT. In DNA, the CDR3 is TGTGCCAGCAGTTACTCAAACAGGGCAGGTCAGCCCCAGCATTTT. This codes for CASSYSNRAGQPQHF.

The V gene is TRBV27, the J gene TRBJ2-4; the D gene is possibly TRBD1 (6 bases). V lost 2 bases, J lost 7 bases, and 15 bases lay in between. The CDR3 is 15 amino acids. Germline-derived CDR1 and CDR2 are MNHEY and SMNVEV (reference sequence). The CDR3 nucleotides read TGTGCCAGCAGTTTAACTTGGGGGCTTAGGAACATTCAGTACTTC. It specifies CASSLTWGLRNIQYF.

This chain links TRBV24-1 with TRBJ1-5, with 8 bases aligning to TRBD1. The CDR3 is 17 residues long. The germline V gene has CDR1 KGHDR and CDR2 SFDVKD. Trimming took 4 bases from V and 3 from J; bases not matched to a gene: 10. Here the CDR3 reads CATSDPKQGGYNQPQHF. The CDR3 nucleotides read TGTGCCACCAGTGACCCCAAACAGGGGGGGTACAATCAGCCCCAGCATTTT.

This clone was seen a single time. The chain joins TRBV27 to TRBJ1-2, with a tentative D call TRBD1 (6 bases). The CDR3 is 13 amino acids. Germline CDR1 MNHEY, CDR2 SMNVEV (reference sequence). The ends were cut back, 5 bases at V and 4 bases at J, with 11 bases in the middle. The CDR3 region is CASSGQPSYGYTF. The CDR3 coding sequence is TGTGCCAGCAGTGGACAGCCTAGCTATGGCTACACCTTC.